This entry lists 29 T cell receptor beta chains sequenced from one sample in a study of Graves' ophthalmopathy and Graves' hyperthyroidism. The sequenced template was RNA, covering the TCR beta CDR3 region. The authors performed first-round RT-PCR with HTBI primers and then a second-round multiplex PCR. TCRdb processed the multiplex PCR reads anew with MiXCR; each CDR3 protein has one entry. The sample has over a million distinct CDR3 sequences; 35% to 40% are singletons. The sample consisted of peripheral blood or thyroid tissue (not recorded which). All receptors come from an adult man with Graves' hyperthyroidism.

This clonotype appeared a few times. V and J are TRBV19 and TRBJ1-1, with D possibly being TRBD1 (5 bases). Trimming stripped 0 bases from V and 5 bases from J, with 16 bases between. The CDR3 consists of 16 residues. Per the germline V gene, CDR1 is LNHDA and CDR2 is SQIVND (reference sequence). Written as DNA, the CDR3 is TGTGCCAGTAGTATAGATTGGAAGGGACGGGGGACTGAAGCTTTCTTT. Protein product: CASSIDWKGRGTEAFF.

The chain employs TRBV7-9 and TRBJ2-7; no reliable D call. The V gene lost 5 bases and the J gene lost 10 bases, with 18 bases spanning the gap. Germline values: CDR1 SEHNR, CDR2 FQNEAQ (reference sequence). The CDR3 covers 13 residues. The CDR3 protein is CASSARHRFQQYF. CDR3 DNA sequence: TGTGCCAGCAGCGCCCGACATAGGTTCCAACAGTACTTC.

The V call is TRBV20-1, the J call TRBJ1-5, with a weak D call TRBD1 (6 bases). V lost 5 bases, J lost 11 bases, and 13 bases lay in between. The CDR3 is 11 amino acids. Germline V gene sequence: CDR1 DFQATT, CDR2 SNEGSKA (reference sequence). CDR3 sequence: CSAVTRGTQHF. The CDR3 DNA follows: TGCAGTGCTGTGACTAGGGGGACCCAGCATTTT.

There are a few counts of this clonotype. The DNA is left out, because the CDR3 cannot be placed on it with certainty; the CDR3 is given as TCRdb lists it. The rearrangement joins TRBV29-1 to TRBJ1-5; the table's D call, TRBD1, has no DNA check behind it. Germline CDR1 SQVTM, CDR2 ANQGSEA. From its first to its last residue, the CDR3 has 24 amino acids. The CDR3 reads CSVEDPEANYGYTFGSGTTQPQHF.

This clonotype was counted many times. V and J are TRBV25-1 and TRBJ2-6; a weak D match, TRBD2 (6 bases). CDR1 is MGHDK, CDR2 SYGVNS, per germline. Trimming pared 3 bases from V and 3 bases from J, leaving 9 bases between. The CDR3 spans 15 residues. CDR3 coding DNA: TGTGCCAGCAGTGATTGGGGGGATGGGGCCAACGTCCTGACTTTC. Its translation: CASSDWGDGANVLTF.

This clonotype was seen repeatedly, ten times or more. The chain joins TRBV19 to TRBJ2-7; a possible D gene is TRBD2 (6 bases). Looked up from germline, CDR1 is LNHDA and CDR2 is SQIVND (reference sequence). The CDR3 loop spans 16 amino acids. V dropped 2 bases and J dropped 0 bases, with 14 bases sitting between them. CDR3 amino acids: CASSIPSGRDSYEQYF. As DNA, the CDR3 is TGTGCCAGTAGTATACCCAGCGGGCGAGACTCCTACGAGCAGTACTTC.

The chain couples TRBV9 to TRBJ1-6; D remains unclear. CDR1 SGDLS and CDR2 YYNGEE come from the germline V gene. V shed 3 bases and J shed 0 bases, with 10 bases lying between them. This CDR3 has 16 residues. CDR3 residues: CASSGTWSSYNSPLHF. The CDR3 DNA follows: TGTGCCAGCAGCGGGACTTGGAGCTCCTATAATTCACCCCTCCACTTT.

This chain uses TRBV5-1 with TRBJ2-5; 11 bases match TRBD2. Germline V gives CDR1 SGHRS, CDR2 YFSETQ. V gave up 0 bases and J gave up 5 bases; unmatched junction bases: 3. The CDR3 loop spans 15 amino acids. The CDR3 nucleotides are TGCGCCAGCAGCTTGGTCACTAGCGGGGGTGAGACCCAGTACTTC. It yields the protein CASSLVTSGGETQYF.

The chain uses TRBV29-1 and TRBJ1-5, with TRBD1 as a possible D gene (6 bases). CDR1 SQVTM and CDR2 ANQGSEA come from the germline V gene. The ends were cut back, 2 bases at V and 11 bases at J, with 28 bases in the middle. This CDR3 comprises 17 residues. The CDR3 sequence is CSVETGSGSAGQGTQHF. CDR3 nucleotide sequence: TGCAGCGTTGAAACGGGAAGCGGGAGTGCGGGCCAGGGGACCCAGCATTTT. The variable domain in full, completed from reference TRBV29-1 and TRBJ1-5, reads SAVISQKPSRDICQRGTSLTIQCQVDSQVTMMFWYRQQPGQSLTLIATANQGSEATYESGFVIDKFPISRPNLTFSTLTVSNMSPEDSSIYLCSVETGSGSAGQGTQHFGDGTRLSIL.

This clonotype was seen at least ten times. V usage is TRBV4-1 and J usage is TRBJ1-2; TRBD1 matches 9 bases. This CDR3 comprises 15 residues. The germline CDR1 and CDR2 sequences are MGHRA and YSYEKL. The V and J ends lost 3 bases and 5 bases, in that order; junction bases with no gene match: 7. CDR3 protein: CASSQSGTGRYGYTF. DNA of the CDR3: TGCGCCAGCAGCCAGTCCGGGACAGGGAGGTATGGCTACACCTTC.

This clonotype showed up just once. V gene TRBV10-3 combines with J gene TRBJ1-5; no clear D gene. Trimming left V 4 bases short and J 0 bases short, with 13 bases between. Germline CDR1 reads ENHRY; CDR2 reads SYGVKD. CDR3 length: 16 amino acids. CDR3 loop: CAISAEAKFSNQPQHF. In DNA, the CDR3 is TGTGCCATCAGTGCCGAGGCTAAGTTTAGCAATCAGCCCCAGCATTTT.

This clonotype was recorded many times. This chain links TRBV4-1 with TRBJ1-4; D ambiguous. CDR3 length equals 12 residues. With 4 bases removed from V and 4 bases from J, the gap between germline ends came to 4 bases. Germline loops: CDR1 MGHRA, CDR2 YSYEKL. CDR3 coding DNA: TGCGCCAGCAGCCGGGATAATGAAAAACTGTTTTTT. Encoded protein: CASSRDNEKLFF.

Only a few counts were recorded for this clonotype. The V and J genes are TRBV12-3 or TRBV12-4 and TRBJ1-5, with 9 bases lining up with TRBD1. The CDR3 has 18 residues. V shed 6 bases and J 0 bases; nucleotides not matched to a gene: 12. The CDR3 loop is CASSASLGQGTSNQPQHF. The CDR3 DNA reads TGTGCCAGCAGCGCTTCGTTAGGACAGGGGACTAGCAATCAGCCCCAGCATTTT.

This clonotype was counted ten times or more. V and J are TRBV10-3 and TRBJ2-7; 11 nucleotides line up with TRBD1. J lost 1 base, V lost 8 bases, and 7 bases had no gene match. The CDR3 runs to 15 residues. Germline CDR1 is ENHRY and CDR2 is SYGVKD. This chain's CDR3 is CAIGLGTGGSYEQYF. The CDR3 bases are TGTGCCATCGGGCTCGGGACAGGGGGTTCCTACGAGCAGTACTTC.

This rearrangement joins TRBV7-9 to TRBJ1-5; 8 bases line up with TRBD1. Germline V gene data show CDR1 as SEHNR and CDR2 as FQNEAQ (reference sequence). The CDR3 runs to 16 residues. Losses at the gene ends were 8 bases for V and 7 bases for J; bases not matched to a gene: 16. CDR3 residues: CASQATGAGYEQPQHF. As DNA, the CDR3 is TGTGCCAGCCAAGCGACAGGGGCCGGCTACGAGCAGCCCCAGCATTTT.

This rearrangement joins TRBV7-2 to TRBJ2-5; D call uncertain. This CDR3 is built from 14 residues. V dropped 5 bases and J dropped 5 bases, with 15 bases sitting between them. The germline gives CDR1 SGHTA, CDR2 FQGNSA. The CDR3 DNA reads TGTGCCAGCAGCCTTATTCGTGGGGTTGAGACCCAGTACTTC. This sequence encodes CASSLIRGVETQYF. Full variable domain (missing parts from reference TRBV7-2 and TRBJ2-5): GAGVSQSPSNKVTEKGKDVELRCDPISGHTALYWYRQSLGQGLEFLIYFQGNSAPDKSGLPSDRFSAERTGGSVSTLTIQRTQQEDSAVYLCASSLIRGVETQYFGPGTRLLVL.

Comments on this clonotype: With a much larger clone just one base away, this may be a read error. The chain couples TRBV20-1 to TRBJ1-2, with 10 bases matching TRBD1. Germline CDR1 and CDR2: DFQATT and SNEGSKA (reference sequence). This CDR3 comprises 14 residues. The CDR3 nucleotides read TGCAGTGCTAGGACAGGGGGCTTGGGGTATGGCTGCACCTTC. This codes for CSARTGGLGYGCTF.

Details on this clonotype: Being one base from a much bigger clone, this may be a read error. This likely comes from a read error, as the CDR3 has no conserved phenylalanine or tryptophan at its end. The gene calls are TRBV15 and TRBJ1-3, with a possible D match to TRBD1 (6 bases). Germline CDR1 reads LNHNV; CDR2 reads YYDKDF (reference sequence). Trimming took off 1 base at V and 0 bases at J, with 13 bases between the two ends. This CDR3 spans 17 amino acids. In DNA form, the CDR3 reads TGTGCCACCAGCAGAGGACAGGCTCCACACTCTGGAAACACCATATATCTT. Translating gives CATSRGQAPHSGNTIYL.

The gene calls are TRBV2 and TRBJ2-5; either TRBD1 or TRBD2 may supply D (5 bases each). The CDR3 length is 13 residues. With 8 bases removed from V and 5 bases from J, the gap between germline ends came to 15 bases. The germline gives CDR1 SNHLY, CDR2 FYNNEI. Here the CDR3 reads CASGAGSWETQYF. CDR3 nucleotide sequence: TGTGCCAGCGGAGCAGGGAGTTGGGAGACCCAGTACTTC.

The chain is built from TRBV29-1 and TRBJ2-7, with TRBD2 as a possible D gene (5 bases). Trimming took off 4 bases at V and 3 bases at J, with 10 bases between the two ends. CDR3 length: 12 amino acids. CDR1 is SQVTM, CDR2 ANQGSEA, per germline. DNA of the CDR3: TGCAGCGTTGGAGAGGGTCGCTACGAGCAGTACTTC. Its translation is CSVGEGRYEQYF.

The gene calls are TRBV6-2 or TRBV6-3 and TRBJ1-2; unclear D gene. The CDR3 consists of 14 residues. V dropped 2 bases and J dropped 0 bases, with 7 bases sitting between them. Germline values: CDR1 MNHEY, CDR2 SVGEGT. The CDR3 spells CASSYAAANYGYTF. Written as DNA, the CDR3 is TGTGCCAGCAGTTACGCAGCAGCTAACTATGGCTACACCTTC.

The chain has TRBV15 and TRBJ2-2; 9 nucleotides line up with TRBD1. Germline V gene lookup returns CDR1 LNHNV and CDR2 YYDKDF (reference sequence). The CDR3 totals 16 residues. Trimming cost V 5 bases and J 3 bases; bases outside gene matches: 7. CDR3 sequence reads: CATSPVGDRDTGELFF. Here the CDR3 DNA reads TGTGCCACCAGCCCCGTGGGGGACAGGGACACCGGGGAGCTGTTTTTT.

This clonotype was seen ten or more times. This rearrangement joins TRBV15 to TRBJ1-4, with 11 bases that match TRBD1. This CDR3 has 15 amino acids. The V segment lost 2 bases and the J segment 8 bases; nucleotides outside the gene matches: 4. Germline V CDR1 and CDR2: LNHNV, YYDKDF (reference sequence). DNA for the CDR3: TGTGCCACCAGCAGACGGACAGGGGGCTTGGAAAAACTGTTTTTT. Encoded protein: CATSRRTGGLEKLFF.

The J gene is TRBJ2-5, the V gene TRBV7-2; TRBD1 might be the D (5 bases). V lost 5 bases to trimming and J lost 1 base, with 17 bases between them. Germline V gene lookup returns CDR1 SGHTA and CDR2 FQGNSA. The length of the CDR3 is 16 residues. DNA for the CDR3: TGTGCCAGCAGCCAATCCGCGAGCAGGGCCCAAGAGACCCAGTACTTC. Translated, it gives CASSQSASRAQETQYF.

This clonotype has more than one count but fewer than ten. Just one base apart from a much larger clone, this may be a read error. The chain recombines TRBV2 with TRBJ2-7, with D hard to call. V was clipped by 4 bases and J by 0 bases, with 10 bases between them. Germline V gives CDR1 SNHLY, CDR2 FYNNEI. This CDR3 comprises 14 residues. The CDR3 region has the DNA TGTGCCAGCAGTGGGGCTAGTTACTCCTACGAGCAGTACTTC. Protein sequence: CASSGASYSYEQYF.

The V call is TRBV12-3 or TRBV12-4, the J call TRBJ1-6; tentative D call: TRBD1 (5 bases). Trimming shortened V by 3 bases and J by 13 bases, and 13 bases separated the two germline ends. The CDR3 consists of 13 residues. Written as DNA, the CDR3 is TGTGCCAGCAGTTTGGCAGGGACGCAGCCCCTCCACTTT. Translating it yields CASSLAGTQPLHF.

This clonotype was picked up many times. This chain links TRBV7-9 with TRBJ1-6; TRBD1 might be the D (5 bases). Germline V gives CDR1 SEHNR, CDR2 FQNEAQ (reference sequence). This CDR3 region has 14 residues. V lost 5 bases, J lost 10 bases, and 15 bases lay in between. The CDR3 DNA reads as TGTGCCAGCAGCCGGGACGGAGCCCGGTCACCCCTCCACTTT. This translates into CASSRDGARSPLHF.

About this clonotype itself: This may stem from a read error, because a much larger clone lies one nucleotide away. The gene calls are TRBV6-5 and TRBJ1-1; 7 bases fit TRBD1. The V and J ends lost 7 bases and 6 bases, in that order; junction bases with no gene match: 11. This CDR3 is built from 14 residues. Germline V gene lookup returns CDR1 MNHEY and CDR2 SVGAGI. The CDR3 bases are TGTGCCAGCAAAAGGGACAGCGTGGGAGCTGAAGCTTTCTTT. This sequence encodes CASKRDSVGAEAFF.

For this clonotype: One end of the junction is discordant with germline, which a read error may explain. The chain employs TRBV10-3 and TRBJ1-4; D not resolved. CDR1 is ENHRY and CDR2 is SYGVKD in the germline V gene. The CDR3 sequence is 15 residues long. The CDR3 loop reads CASSNNPSTNEELFF. The CDR3, as DNA: TGTGCCAGCAGTAATAATCCATCAACTAATGAAGAACTGTTTTTT.